A few counts support the clone carrying this TCR beta chain. This sample was taken from a study of shared clonotypes between healthy human individuals. Trimming cost V 7 bases and J 4 bases, with 17 bases left between them. The CDR3 totals 15 residues. Germline loops: CDR1 LNHDA, CDR2 SQIVND (reference sequence). The data were produced by immunoSEQ multiplex PCR, yet TCRdb's version contains in-frame clones alone and is incomplete. The sample lists about 680,000 clones, around 74% occurring once. What was sequenced was memory CD4+ T cells sorted from blood. Subset noted: CD45RA-negative fraction. V gene TRBV19 combines with J gene TRBJ2-1, with a possible D match to TRBD2 (6 bases). This clonotype was obtained from a woman aged 25 to 39 in good health. As DNA, the CDR3 is TGTGCCAGTAATCGCGCGGGGATGGGGTACAATGAGCAGTTCTTC. This codes for CASNRAGMGYNEQFF.